These 9 T cell receptor beta chains came from one sample sequenced in a study of T cell responses to AZD1222 COVID-19 vaccine. Profiled with immunoSEQ multiplex PCR; TCRdb holds only in-frame clones, not every one. The table records about 120,000 clones, approximately 85% of them present only once. The source material was peripheral blood, sampled on day 0 of AZD1222 vaccination. The source of these receptors is an adult in good health.

The V call is TRBV30, the J call TRBJ1-4; TRBD1 might be the D (5 bases). V shed 4 bases and J shed 3 bases, with 15 bases lying between them. This CDR3 region has 15 residues. Germline V lookup: CDR1 GTSNPN, CDR2 SVGIG (reference sequence). As DNA, the CDR3 is TGTGCCTGGACCAATCCACAGGATTCTAATGAAAAACTGTTTTTT. Its protein product is CAWTNPQDSNEKLFF.

This clone was observed once. V is TRBV10-3 and J is TRBJ1-4; 8 nucleotides agree with TRBD1. The CDR3 is 15 residues long. J was trimmed by 7 bases and V by 3 bases; bases with no gene match: 7. Germline values: CDR1 ENHRY, CDR2 SYGVKD. The CDR3 nucleotides are TGTGCCATCAGTGAATCCGGACAGGGCGGTGAAAAACTGTTTTTT. Translated: CAISESGQGGEKLFF.

The chain combines TRBV5-5 with TRBJ1-6, with D tentatively TRBD1 (5 bases). From germline, CDR1 is SGHKS and CDR2 YYEKEE (reference sequence). V dropped 3 bases and J dropped 6 bases, with 16 bases sitting between them. The CDR3 is 16 amino acids. The CDR3 is CASSWADSGLNSPLHF. As DNA, the CDR3 is TGTGCCAGCAGCTGGGCCGACTCGGGACTTAATTCACCCCTCCACTTT.

The chain couples TRBV3-1 (or the pseudogene TRBV3-2) to TRBJ2-1; 8 positions agree with TRBD1. V lost 2 bases, J lost 9 bases, and 3 bases stayed unmatched. The germline gives CDR1 LGHDT, CDR2 YNNKEL (reference sequence). This CDR3 is 13 amino acids long. CDR3 sequence reads: CASSQLTGGEQFF. CDR3 in DNA: TGTGCCAGCAGCCAACTAACAGGGGGTGAGCAGTTCTTC.

The J gene is TRBJ1-5, the V gene TRBV3-1 (or the pseudogene TRBV3-2); TRBD1 might be the D (6 bases). The CDR3 has 16 amino acids. From germline, CDR1 is LGHDT and CDR2 YNNKEL (reference sequence). The V and J ends lost 3 bases and 1 base respectively, with 13 bases between them. The chain's CDR3 is CASSQGPGQSNQPQHF. The CDR3 nucleotides are TGTGCCAGCAGCCAGGGACCCGGACAGAGCAATCAGCCCCAGCATTTT.

CDR3 in amino acids: CATLFWTGGRGTEAFF. The DNA for the CDR3 is TGTGCCACGCTCTTCTGGACAGGGGGGCGAGGGACTGAAGCTTTCTTT. V is TRBV28 and J is TRBJ1-1; 10 positions agree with TRBD1. With V trimmed by 10 bases and J by 5 bases, 16 bases remained unmatched. The CDR3 runs to 16 residues. Germline values: CDR1 MDHEN, CDR2 SYDVKM.

This chain joins TRBV20-1 and TRBJ1-2, with D unresolved. Between the trimmed V and J ends, which lost 3 bases and 3 bases, there was a span of 11 bases. Germline V gene lookup returns CDR1 DFQATT and CDR2 SNEGSKA (reference sequence). This CDR3 has 13 residues. The CDR3 protein is CSASPGIDYGYTF. The CDR3 nucleotides read TGCAGTGCTAGTCCCGGTATAGACTATGGCTACACCTTC.

This chain connects TRBV5-1 to TRBJ1-1; 10 bases are shared with TRBD1. CDR3 length: 16 amino acids. The V gene end was trimmed by 3 bases and the J gene end by 3 bases; junction bases not matched to a gene: 8. Per germline, CDR1 SGHRS and CDR2 YFSETQ. Written as DNA, the CDR3 is TGCGCCAGCAGCTCCGATCTGACAGGGGGCTACACTGAAGCTTTCTTT. As protein: CASSSDLTGGYTEAFF.

This chain links TRBV30 with TRBJ2-5, with D possibly being TRBD1 (5 bases). CDR1 is GTSNPN, CDR2 SVGIG, per germline (reference sequence). Trimming stripped 4 bases from V and 0 bases from J, with 6 bases between. The CDR3 sequence is 12 residues long. Written as DNA, the CDR3 is TGTGCCTGGAAGGGGTACCAAGAGACCCAGTACTTC. The encoded protein is CAWKGYQETQYF.